The rows below give T cell receptor beta chains drawn from one sample of a study of T cells after somatic rescue of genetic block. Sequencing used immunoSEQ multiplex PCR; TCRdb keeps in-frame clones, though not all of them. The sample yields 110,000 or so clones, about 89% seen once. Sequencing used peripheral blood mononuclear cells (PBMCs). All receptors come from a woman aged 18-29 years. Both conserved end residues are part of each CDR3. Fields, in order: CDR3 protein, CDR3 DNA, clone size, J gene, V gene, D gene. A D gene is named only where the DNA matches it firmly. Where a row states a size, it is once, few, many or the class of an expanded clone; other rows omit it.

CAISEPGRPPRDEQYF TGTGCCATCAGTGAGCCAGGAAGGCCCCCACGCGACGAGCAGTACTTC once TRBJ2-7 TRBV10-3 NA
CASSSTGGSYNEQFF TGTGCCAGCAGTTCAACGGGGGGGTCCTACAATGAGCAGTTCTTC once TRBJ2-1 TRBV6-5 TRBD2
CASSLDPDRYGYTF TGTGCCAGCAGCTTAGACCCGGACAGATATGGCTACACCTTC NA TRBJ1-2 TRBV7-2 NA
CASSSRPVTQGGLAKNIQYF TGCGCCAGCTCGTCGAGGCCTGTGACCCAAGGGGGCCTAGCCAAAAACATTCAGTACTTC NA TRBJ2-4 TRBV5-1 TRBD1
CASSLNGAMTGELFF TGTGCCAGCAGCTTAAATGGGGCCATGACCGGGGAGCTGTTTTTT NA TRBJ2-2 TRBV7-3 NA
CASSQEADSNQPQHF TGTGCCAGCAGCCAAGAGGCCGATAGCAATCAGCCCCAGCATTTT NA TRBJ1-5 TRBV4-2 NA
CAWSPDSYGYTF TGTGCCTGGAGTCCAGATAGCTATGGCTACACCTTC NA TRBJ1-2 TRBV30 NA
CASSLGQDSGEQYF TGTGCCAGCAGCTTGGGGCAGGACAGCGGCGAGCAGTACTTC NA TRBJ2-7 TRBV7-7 NA
CASSQDGPSVTASTDTQYF TGCGCCAGCAGCCAAGATGGGCCTAGCGTTACAGCTAGCACAGATACGCAGTATTTT NA TRBJ2-3 TRBV4-3 NA
CASSLSGGLAGRRPETQYF TGTGCCAGCAGCTTATCCGGGGGACTAGCGGGGAGACGTCCGGAGACCCAGTACTTC NA TRBJ2-5 TRBV7-9 TRBD2
CASRGQGRPGNTIYF TGTGCCAGCAGGGGACAGGGACGGCCTGGAAACACCATATATTTT NA TRBJ1-3 TRBV27 TRBD1
CASSKHVGQNIQYF TGTGCCAGCAGCAAACACGTTGGGCAAAACATTCAGTACTTC NA TRBJ2-4 TRBV7-3 NA
CASSADRDSGANVLTF TGTGCCAGCAGCGCAGACAGGGACTCTGGGGCCAACGTCCTGACTTTC NA TRBJ2-6 TRBV9 TRBD1
CASSPEGSRMQETQYF TGTGCCAGCAGCCCCGAAGGGAGCAGAATGCAAGAGACCCAGTACTTC once TRBJ2-5 TRBV7-3 NA
CASSPRTGDQPQHF TGTGCCAGCTCACCGAGGACAGGGGATCAGCCCCAGCATTTT NA TRBJ1-5 TRBV18 TRBD1
CASSKTSGGLRTQYF TGTGCCAGCAGTAAGACTAGCGGGGGCCTCAGGACCCAGTACTTC NA TRBJ2-5 TRBV6-1 TRBD2
CASSSGQGETDTQYF TGTGCCAGCAGCTCGGGACAGGGTGAAACAGATACGCAGTATTTT NA TRBJ2-3 TRBV11-3 TRBD1
CASSIIRKETQYF TGTGCCAGTAGTATAATCAGAAAAGAGACCCAGTACTTC NA TRBJ2-5 TRBV19 NA
CASSTYPGGGPYEQYF TGTGCCAGCAGCACATACCCAGGGGGCGGTCCCTACGAGCAGTACTTC NA TRBJ2-7 TRBV7-9 TRBD1
CATHPGGEYNEQFF TGTGCCACTCATCCCGGGGGGGAGTACAATGAGCAGTTCTTC NA TRBJ2-1 TRBV10-3 TRBD2
CASSPGRFSQYF TGTGCCAGCAGTCCCGGGCGGTTCAGCCAGTACTTC NA TRBJ2-5 TRBV27 NA
CASSLDGGYTF TGTGCCAGCAGCTTGGACGGGGGCTACACCTTC NA TRBJ1-2 TRBV5-4 NA
CASSFGVGQGLSGANVLTF TGCGCCAGCAGCTTTGGGGTGGGACAGGGACTCTCTGGGGCCAACGTCCTGACTTTC NA TRBJ2-6 TRBV5-1 TRBD1
CAWSSIGDTGELFF TGTGCCTGGAGTTCCATTGGGGACACCGGGGAGCTGTTTTTT NA TRBJ2-2 TRBV30 NA
CASSPMGGYSNQPQHF TGTGCCAGCTCACCGATGGGGGGTTATAGCAATCAGCCCCAGCATTTT once TRBJ1-5 TRBV18 NA
CASRPPGLAGGPTGELFF TGTGCCAGCAGACCTCCGGGACTAGCGGGGGGGCCCACCGGGGAGCTGTTTTTT once TRBJ2-2 TRBV7-2 TRBD2
CASSQGGQANEKLFF TGCGCCAGCAGCCAAGGGGGACAGGCGAATGAAAAACTGTTTTTT NA TRBJ1-4 TRBV4-3 TRBD1
CASSQVPADTEAFF TGCGCCAGCAGCCAAGTGCCAGCAGACACTGAAGCTTTCTTT few TRBJ1-1 TRBV4-3 NA
CASSVFDSGNTIYF TGTGCCAGCAGCGTATTTGACTCTGGAAACACCATATATTTT NA TRBJ1-3 TRBV9 NA
CASSVLPGPANYGYTF TGTGCCAGCAGTGTCCTCCCGGGGCCCGCTAACTATGGCTACACCTTC NA TRBJ1-2 TRBV2 NA
CASSYGTSDYEQYF TGTGCCAGCAGTTACGGGACTAGCGACTACGAGCAGTACTTC once TRBJ2-7 TRBV6-6 TRBD2
CASRSGLIYEQYF TGTGCCAGCCGCTCGGGACTGATCTACGAGCAGTACTTC NA TRBJ2-7 TRBV27 NA
CASSRTEPSGANVLTF TGTGCCAGCTCGAGGACAGAGCCCTCTGGGGCCAACGTCCTGACTTTC NA TRBJ2-6 TRBV2 NA
CASSHRGIGWGYTF TGTGCCAGCAGCCACAGGGGGATAGGCTGGGGCTACACCTTC NA TRBJ1-2 TRBV7-3 TRBD1
CASSPGDF TGTGCCAGCAGCCCGGGCGACTTC NA TRBJ2-7 TRBV5-6 NA
CASSYQTATEAFF TGTGCCAGCAGTTACCAGACAGCGACTGAAGCTTTCTTT once TRBJ1-1 TRBV6-5 NA
CASAGTGSHEQFF TGTGCCAGCGCAGGGACAGGGAGTCATGAGCAGTTCTTC NA TRBJ2-1 TRBV14 TRBD1
CSVEIGQVSTDTQYF TGCAGCGTTGAAATTGGGCAAGTATCCACAGATACGCAGTATTTT NA TRBJ2-3 TRBV29-1 NA
CASSKQRTEAFF TGTGCCAGCAGTAAACAGAGAACTGAAGCTTTCTTT NA TRBJ1-1 TRBV28 NA
CASSPDPRGSSNVLTF TGTGCCAGCAGCCCCGATCCCAGGGGAAGCTCCAACGTCCTGACTTTC NA TRBJ2-6 TRBV7-2 NA
CASTEEGVLGPGNTIYF TGTGCCAGCACCGAAGAGGGGGTATTGGGTCCTGGAAACACCATATATTTT NA TRBJ1-3 TRBV2 NA
CASSLAVVPESEQYF TGTGCCAGCAGCTTGGCCGTAGTCCCTGAGAGCGAGCAGTACTTC NA TRBJ2-7 TRBV5-4 NA
CASSQFQGRGNTEAFF TGTGCCAGCAGCCAATTTCAGGGGCGGGGGAACACTGAAGCTTTCTTT NA TRBJ1-1 TRBV14 NA
CASSREGLAVTDTQYF TGCGCCAGCAGCCGCGAGGGGCTAGCGGTCACAGATACGCAGTATTTT once TRBJ2-3 TRBV5-1 TRBD2
CASSGLDTNYGYTF TGTGCCAGCAGCGGATTGGACACGAACTATGGCTACACCTTC NA TRBJ1-2 TRBV9 NA
CASSNLLLQIPTDSGANVLTF TGCGCCAGCAGCAACCTCCTTCTTCAGATCCCAACAGACTCTGGGGCCAACGTCCTGACTTTC NA TRBJ2-6 TRBV4-1 NA
CAWSVLGTGFFPTDEKLFF TGTGCCTGGAGTGTACTTGGGACAGGGTTTTTTCCGACTGATGAAAAACTGTTTTTT NA TRBJ1-4 TRBV30 TRBD1
CASSWVTGELFF TGTGCCAGCAGTTGGGTTACCGGGGAGCTGTTTTTT NA TRBJ2-2 TRBV27 NA